The entry that follows covers one T cell receptor (beta chain) sequence. Its matching antigen is unknown. One end of the junction fails to match germline, which may point to a read error. These data come from a study of cytomegalovirus exposure and HLA in healthy donors. Study in general: From HLA-typed donors, an early data release held around 80 million unique TCRs. Study-wide results and limits: A later analysis found that most CMV-associated TCR beta chains appeared HLA-restricted.

The CDR3 loop spans 13 amino acids. Germline CDR1 reads MDHEN; CDR2 reads SYDVKM. It was with 60 Vbeta and 13 Jbeta primers that the PCR ran. Clones were read by immunoSEQ multiplex PCR, and TCRdb kept only the in-frame ones, dropping some. The table lists some 160,000 clones, around four fifths of them singletons, with more than 1.3% in the top ten. The V call is TRBV28, the J call TRBJ1-1, with D possibly TRBD1 on 6 matching bases. The sequence was obtained from a male donor in good health and CMV-seronegative. The sequencing input was PBMCs. The CDR3 spells CASTGRMNTEAFF. CDR3 DNA sequence: TGTGCGAGCACAGGGAGGATGAACACTGAAGCTTTCTTT.